These 20 T cell receptor beta chains originate from one sample sequenced in a study of tumor-infiltrating lymphocytes in primary liver carcinoma. Total RNA amounting to approximately 460 ng was the source from which TCR beta cDNA was made with a constant-region primer. Nested multiplex PCR, run for three rounds with slightly modified ARM-PCR, yielded TCR beta libraries. In the first two PCR rounds, TRBV1-TRBV30 forward primers were paired with a C-beta reverse primer, and each round lasted nine to ten cycles. MiXCR, applied by TCRdb to the multiplex PCR reads, yields one record per CDR3 protein. The profile covers under 85,000 distinct CDR3 sequences, with 72% appearing a single time and approximately 20% taken by the ten largest. Joint extraction of RNA and DNA used about 17-31 mg of bulk tissue that was unsorted. Sequenced input: liver tumor tissue from sampling region 1. The subset is: tumor region T1, superior pole. The receptors come from a man between 35 and 55 years old with primary liver carcinoma and hepatitis B virus infection.

In its sample, this clonotype was seen many times. This chain connects TRBV28 to TRBJ2-2; no clear D. The CDR3 has 15 amino acids. V shed 5 bases and J shed 4 bases, with 14 bases lying between them. The germline gives CDR1 MDHEN, CDR2 SYDVKM. The chain's CDR3 is CASSGPGDATGELFF. For the CDR3, the DNA is TGTGCCAGCAGTGGGCCGGGCGACGCCACCGGGGAGCTGTTTTTT.

A remark on this clonotype: This may be a read error: a much more frequent sequence differs by one nucleotide. The rearrangement uses TRBV20-1 and TRBJ2-1; weak D call: TRBD2 (6 bases). Trimming took 5 bases from V and 6 from J, leaving 17 bases between them. CDR1 and CDR2 from the germline V gene are DFQATT and SNEGSKA (reference sequence). The CDR3 loop spans 14 amino acids. CDR3 nucleotide sequence: TGCAGTGCTGCTACCGGGACTTTGGTCAATGAGCAGTTCTTC. Amino acids: CSAATGTLVNEQFF.

A word on this clonotype: Its ends do not fully match the called genes, so a read error is possible. The rearrangement joins TRBV6-2 or TRBV6-3 to TRBJ2-7; TRBD1 might be the D (6 bases). Germline CDR1 is MNHEY and CDR2 is SVGEGT. The CDR3 loop spans 15 amino acids. CDR3 sequence: CGSNQNLTGTNEQYF. The CDR3 coding sequence is TGTGGCAGCAACCAAAACCTTACAGGGACCAACGAGCAGTACTTC.

In the case of this clonotype: One end of the junction fails to match germline, which may point to a read error. V and J are TRBV28 and TRBJ2-7; 8 bases match TRBD1. The CDR3 is 17 amino acids. Germline V gene data show CDR1 as MDHEN and CDR2 as SYDVKM. The CDR3 coding sequence is TGTGTCAGCAGTTTATACTCACCCGGGACAGGACGCGACGAGCAGTACTTC. Its protein product is CVSSLYSPGTGRDEQYF.

The chain is built from TRBV29-1 and TRBJ2-7, with 9 nucleotides matching TRBD1. J was trimmed by 4 bases and V by 8 bases; bases with no gene match: 9. Per the germline V gene, CDR1 is SQVTM and CDR2 is ANQGSEA. CDR3 length: 13 residues. CDR3 residues: CSTRTGAGYEQYF. CDR3 DNA: TGCAGCACCCGGACAGGGGCGGGTTACGAGCAGTACTTC.

About this clonotype itself: The conserved closing phenylalanine or tryptophan is absent in this CDR3, likely reflecting a read error. The rearrangement joins TRBV6-1 to TRBJ2-7; TRBD1 matches 12 bases. The CDR3 loop spans 15 amino acids. Germline CDR1 reads MNHNS; CDR2 reads SASEGT. Trimming took 7 bases from V and 4 from J; bases not matched to a gene: 8. The CDR3 protein is CASKLGQGAKYEQYL. The CDR3, as DNA: TGTGCCAGCAAGCTGGGACAGGGGGCAAAGTACGAGCAGTACCTC.

This clonotype has at least ten counts. The rearrangement joins TRBV6-2 or TRBV6-3 to TRBJ1-1, with TRBD1 matching 7 bases. Germline values: CDR1 MNHEY, CDR2 SVGEGT. The CDR3 totals 13 residues. V was pared by 7 bases and J by 4 bases, with 6 bases of the junction left unmatched. The CDR3 here is CASTSAGGTEAFF. CDR3 DNA sequence: TGTGCCAGCACCTCCGCAGGGGGCACTGAAGCTTTCTTT.

With regard to this clonotype: This is likely a read error, given that the CDR3 carries no conserved phenylalanine or tryptophan at its end. The rearrangement links TRBV10-1 to TRBJ2-7, with unresolved D. The germline V gene encodes CDR1 WNHNN and CDR2 SYGVQD (reference sequence). This CDR3 has 12 amino acids. The CDR3 reads CTSSDLSYEQYS. In nucleotides, the CDR3 is TGCACCAGTAGTGATTTATCCTACGAGCAGTACTCC.

In the case of this clonotype: Since a much larger clone is just one base distant, this may be a read error. The chain uses TRBV23-1 and TRBJ2-1; D gene unclear. TRBV23-1 belongs to the ORF category, with a function that is uncertain. The CDR3 has 14 residues. CDR3 region: CDSSQLGDHNEQFF. As DNA, the CDR3 is TGCGACAGCAGTCAATTAGGCGACCACAATGAGCAGTTCTTC.

Notes on this clonotype: At one of its ends the junction is not consistent with the germline gene, which may arise from a read error. The rearrangement links TRBV29-1 to TRBJ1-1, with D perhaps matching TRBD1 (5 bases). CDR1 is SQVTM and CDR2 is ANQGSEA in the germline V gene. The CDR3 runs 13 residues. The CDR3 DNA follows: TGCAGCGTGAAACAGGATGGAGACACTGTAGCTTTCTTT. It is translated as CSVKQDGDTVAFF.

This clonotype was counted at least ten times. This chain uses TRBV29-1 with TRBJ1-1; 7 nucleotides align to TRBD1. The CDR3 sequence is 13 residues long. Per the germline V gene, CDR1 is SQVTM and CDR2 is ANQGSEA. Trimming cost V 7 bases and J 0 bases; bases outside gene matches: 5. The CDR3 is CSANRGMNTEAFF. Here the CDR3 DNA reads TGCAGCGCCAACAGGGGCATGAACACTGAAGCTTTCTTT.

The chain joins TRBV12-5 to TRBJ1-1; possible D gene TRBD1, 6 bases. This CDR3 region has 12 residues. Trimming took off 3 bases at V and 7 bases at J, with 9 bases between the two ends. The germline gives CDR1 LGHNT, CDR2 FRNRAP. The CDR3 DNA reads TGTGCTAGTGGTTTTGGACAGTGTGAAGCTTTCTTT. Protein product: CASGFGQCEAFF. The full variable domain, its missing parts supplied by reference TRBV12-5 and TRBJ1-1, is DARVTQTPRHKVTEMGQEVTMRCQPILGHNTVFWYRQTMMQGLELLAYFRNRAPLDDSGMPKDRFSAEMPDATLATLKIQPSEPRDSAVYFCASGFGQCEAFFGQGTRLTVV.

This clonotype occurred a few times. A much larger clone sits a single nucleotide away, making a read error possible. The chain couples TRBV5-6 to TRBJ1-1; no reliable D call. V was clipped by 5 bases and J by 5 bases, with 13 bases between them. Germline assignment: CDR1 SGHDT and CDR2 YYEEEE. The length of the CDR3 is 13 residues. CDR3: CASRPIGRTEAFF. The CDR3 DNA sequence: TGTGCCAGCAGGCCAATAGGGAGAACTGAAGCTTTCTTT.

Note on this clonotype: At one end the junction does not follow the germline gene, possibly because of a read error. V and J are TRBV6-5 and TRBJ1-6; possible D gene TRBD1, 6 bases. Per the germline V gene, CDR1 is MNHEY and CDR2 is SVGAGI. The CDR3 has 16 residues. The CDR3 loop is CAGSWSRGATNSPLHF. CDR3 DNA: TGTGCCGGCAGTTGGAGTAGGGGGGCCACTAATTCACCCCTCCACTTT.

V usage is TRBV11-2 and J usage is TRBJ2-1; 8 bases map to TRBD2. The CDR3 consists of 14 residues. In germline, CDR1 is SGHAT, CDR2 FQNNGV. The V segment lost 4 bases and the J segment 9 bases; nucleotides outside the gene matches: 8. For the CDR3, the DNA is TGTGCCAGCAGCTCGGGGACTAGTGAGGGTGAGCAGTTCTTC. As protein: CASSSGTSEGEQFF.

The chain links TRBV11-2 to TRBJ2-1; 9 nucleotides line up with TRBD2. Germline V gene data show CDR1 as SGHAT and CDR2 as FQNNGV. The V gene end was trimmed by 5 bases and the J gene end by 9 bases; junction bases not matched to a gene: 14. The CDR3 has 16 residues. CDR3 DNA: TGTGCCAGCAGCATGAATATGGGACTAGCCATGGGTGAGCAGTTCTTC. Its translation is CASSMNMGLAMGEQFF.

The rearrangement uses TRBV14 and TRBJ1-4; D possibly corresponds to TRBD1 (5 bases). The V and J ends lost 4 bases and 9 bases respectively, with 24 bases between them. This CDR3 region has 17 residues. The germline V gene has CDR1 SGHDN and CDR2 FVKESK. The CDR3: CASSRLLGNRNFKKLFF. In nucleotides, the CDR3 is TGTGCCAGCAGCCGCTTGTTAGGGAACAGGAACTTTAAAAAACTGTTTTTT.

This clonotype was picked up a small number of times. The genes are TRBV6-6 and TRBJ2-5; 10 positions match TRBD2. Unmatched junction bases numbered 8, after V lost 5 bases and J lost 5 bases. The CDR3 consists of 15 residues. CDR1 and CDR2 from the germline V gene are MNHNY and SVGAGI (reference sequence). This CDR3 reads CASSHGTSVGETQYF. DNA for the CDR3: TGTGCCAGCAGTCACGGGACTAGCGTTGGGGAGACCCAGTACTTC.

The chain has TRBV11-2 and TRBJ2-2, with TRBD2 matching 9 bases. Germline V CDR1 and CDR2: SGHAT, FQNNGV. The CDR3 has 17 amino acids. Trimming at V came to 10 bases and at J to 1 base, leaving 13 bases not matched to a gene. CDR3 in DNA: TGTGCCAACATCGGAAGACTAGCGGAGCGGAACACCGGGGAGCTGTTTTTT. It is translated as CANIGRLAERNTGELFF.

This clonotype was recorded many times. V gene TRBV14 combines with J gene TRBJ2-7; 7 bases line up with TRBD1. There are 14 residues in the CDR3. CDR1 and CDR2 (germline): SGHDN, FVKESK. V lost 5 bases and J lost 2; bases outside the gene matches: 6. The CDR3 bases are TGTGCCAGCAGCTTCCGACAGGGAACCTACGAGCAGTACTTC. Protein sequence: CASSFRQGTYEQYF.